This TCR beta chain came from a study of cytotoxic CD8 clonotypes in ibrutinib-treated CLL. In its sample, this clone was seen a few times. Its antigen is not known. Sequencing was performed with immunoSEQ multiplex PCR; in TCRdb, only in-frame clones are kept and a portion is missing. The data show tens of thousands of clones, approximately 62% seen once. General observations from the study: Public clonotypes showed up rarely, and on treatment they shrank or held steady.

This CDR3 spans 11 amino acids. The V end was cut by 4 bases, the J end by 9 bases, with 10 bases between. CDR1 is MDHEN, CDR2 SYDVKM, per germline. Sample: PBMCs, taken before ibrutinib treatment. V is TRBV28 and J is TRBJ2-7; D is unresolved. The clonotype comes from a human donor with chronic lymphocytic leukemia. CDR3: CASSYPPVQYF. CDR3 sequence (DNA): TGTGCCAGCAGTTACCCCCCTGTGCAGTACTTC. Full variable domain (remainder filled in from reference TRBV28 and TRBJ2-7): DVKVTQSSRYLVKRTGEKVFLECVQDMDHENMFWYRQDPGLGLRLIYFSYDVKMKEKGDIPEGYSVSREKKERFSLILESASTNQTSMYLCASSYPPVQYFGPGTRLTVT.